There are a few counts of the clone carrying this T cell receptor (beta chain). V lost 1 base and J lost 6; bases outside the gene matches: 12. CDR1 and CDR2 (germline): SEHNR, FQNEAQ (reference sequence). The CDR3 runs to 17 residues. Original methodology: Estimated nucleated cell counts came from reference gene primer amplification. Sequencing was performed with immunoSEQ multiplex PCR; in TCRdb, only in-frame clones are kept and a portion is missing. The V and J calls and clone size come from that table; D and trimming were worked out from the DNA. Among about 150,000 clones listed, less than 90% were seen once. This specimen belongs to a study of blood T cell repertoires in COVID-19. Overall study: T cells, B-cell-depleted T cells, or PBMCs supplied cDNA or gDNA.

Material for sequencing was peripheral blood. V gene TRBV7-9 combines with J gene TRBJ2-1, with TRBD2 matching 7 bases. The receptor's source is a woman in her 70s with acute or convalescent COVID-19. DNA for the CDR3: TGTGCCAGCAGCTTAGGATTAAGCGGGGTCCGCTCCAATGAGCAGTTCTTC. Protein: CASSLGLSGVRSNEQFF.